These 2 T cell receptor beta chains came from one sample sequenced in a study of T cells expressing NK-cell markers. TCRdb re-called the 5' RACE reads, yielding one record per CDR3 amino acid sequence without DNA. The table lists under 600,000 distinct CDR3 sequences. Material for sequencing was blood T cells: a sorted CD56 or NKG2C T cell subset, CD4+ or CD8+ T cells, or bulk PBMC T cells (not recorded which). All receptors come from a woman in her forties or fifties in good health.

The gene calls are TRBV29-1 and TRBJ2-7. Germline V gene lookup returns CDR1 SQVTM and CDR2 ANQGSEA. The CDR3 is 14 amino acids. The CDR3 is CSVSTTQSSYEQYF.

The rearrangement links TRBV10-1 to TRBJ2-7; TCRdb selects TRBD2, and the lack of DNA leaves this call unchecked. This CDR3 has 12 amino acids. Germline V gene lookup returns CDR1 WNHNN and CDR2 SYGVQD (reference sequence). The chain's CDR3 is CATAGGPHEQYF.